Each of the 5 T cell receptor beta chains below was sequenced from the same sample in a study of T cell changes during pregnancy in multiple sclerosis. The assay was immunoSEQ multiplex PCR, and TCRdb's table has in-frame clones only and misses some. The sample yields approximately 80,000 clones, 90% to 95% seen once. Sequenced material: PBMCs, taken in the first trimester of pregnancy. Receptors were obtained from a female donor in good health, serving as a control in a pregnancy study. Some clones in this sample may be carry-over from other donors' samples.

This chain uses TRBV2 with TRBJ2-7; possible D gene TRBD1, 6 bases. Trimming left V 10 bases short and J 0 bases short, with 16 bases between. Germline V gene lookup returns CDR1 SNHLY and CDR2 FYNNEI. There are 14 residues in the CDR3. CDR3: CATRRDRNSYEQYF. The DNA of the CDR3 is TGTGCCACCCGCCGAGACAGGAACTCCTACGAGCAGTACTTC.

CDR3 sequence reads: CASSLGGPEAFF. As DNA, the CDR3 is TGTGCCAGCAGCTTGGGAGGGCCTGAAGCTTTCTTT. The chain recombines TRBV5-4 with TRBJ1-1; D ambiguous. CDR1 and CDR2 (germline): SGHNT, YYREEE (reference sequence). Trimming took 0 bases from V and 6 from J, leaving 6 bases between them. The CDR3 consists of 12 residues.

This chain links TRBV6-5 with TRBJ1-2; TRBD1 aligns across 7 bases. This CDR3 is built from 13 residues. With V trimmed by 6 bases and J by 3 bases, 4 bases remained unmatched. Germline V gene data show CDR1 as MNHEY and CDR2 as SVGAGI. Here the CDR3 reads CASSPGQYYGYTF. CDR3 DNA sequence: TGTGCCAGCAGCCCGGGACAGTACTATGGCTACACCTTC.

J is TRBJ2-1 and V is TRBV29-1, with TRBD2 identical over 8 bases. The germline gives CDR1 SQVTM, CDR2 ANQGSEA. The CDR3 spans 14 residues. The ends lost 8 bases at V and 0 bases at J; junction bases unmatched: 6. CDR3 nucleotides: TGCAGCTACTTAAGCGGGAGCTCCTACAATGAGCAGTTCTTC. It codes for CSYLSGSSYNEQFF.

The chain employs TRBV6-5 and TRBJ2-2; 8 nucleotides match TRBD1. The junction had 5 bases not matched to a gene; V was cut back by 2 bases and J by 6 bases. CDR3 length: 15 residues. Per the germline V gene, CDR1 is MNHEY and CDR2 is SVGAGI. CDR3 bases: TGTGCCAGCAGTTACACGGACAGGGTAGCCGGGGAGCTGTTTTTT. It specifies CASSYTDRVAGELFF.